This TCR beta chain was captured in a study of T cells in Graves' hyperthyroidism and ophthalmopathy. Findings and caveats of the study: Blood also held most thyroid clonotypes expanded beyond 0.001. The model's output predicted ophthalmopathy at a median of around 6.9 months prior to onset.

In this sample, this clonotype turned up many times. What it recognizes is unknown. Among the patients, aged 18 to 65, hyperthyroidism was newly diagnosed and had lasted under 2 months. Patients showing uncontrolled infection, other autoimmune disease, pregnancy or lactation were ineligible. V shed 4 bases, J shed 6 bases, and the junction held 3 bases outside the gene matches. CDR3 size: 14 residues. Germline lookup yields CDR1 MNHEY and CDR2 SMNVEV (reference sequence). Amplification targeted TCR beta CDR3 regions from RNA transcripts. The HTBI primer set drove a first-round RT-PCR of the TCR CDR3. TCRdb reprocessed the multiplex PCR reads with MiXCR, giving one entry per CDR3 protein. The sample carries hundreds of thousands of distinct CDR3 sequences, 13% recorded once.

This clonotype was sampled from a woman aged 18-29 years with Graves' hyperthyroidism. The specimen sequenced was blood. The chain carries TRBV27 and TRBJ1-5; 10 positions agree with TRBD1. CDR3 nucleotide sequence: TGTGCCAGCAGTTGGACAGGGGGTGCTCAGCCCCAGCATTTT. Encoded protein: CASSWTGGAQPQHF.